Listed here are 14 T cell receptor beta chains from one sample, sequenced in a study of blood T cell repertoires in COVID-19. Sequenced by immunoSEQ multiplex PCR; TCRdb stores in-frame clones only, minus some. There are around 230,000 clones in the sample; 75% to 85% occur only once, and 2% to 2.5% lies in the top ten. What was sequenced was peripheral blood. These receptors were collected from a man in his forties or fifties who had recovered from COVID-19.

The rearrangement links TRBV18 to TRBJ1-5; TRBD1 matches 9 bases. CDR1 is KGHSH, CDR2 LQKENI, per germline. V shed 4 bases and J 4 bases; nucleotides not matched to a gene: 5. The CDR3 is 15 residues long. The CDR3 spells CASSLGTGSNQPQHF. The CDR3 coding sequence is TGTGCCAGCTCACTAGGGACAGGGAGTAATCAGCCCCAGCATTTT. Based on the CDR3 plus reference TRBV18 and TRBJ1-5, the full variable domain is NAGVMQNPRHLVRRRGQEARLRCSPMKGHSHVYWYRQLPEEGLKFMVYLQKENIIDESGMPKERFSAEFPKEGPSILRIQQVVRGDSAAYFCASSLGTGSNQPQHFGDGTRLSIL.

The V and J genes are TRBV6-6 and TRBJ1-2; D unresolved. Trimming left V 4 bases short and J 1 base short, with 10 bases between. CDR1 and CDR2 (germline): MNHNY, SVGAGI (reference sequence). The CDR3 is made up of 14 amino acids. For the CDR3, the DNA is TGTGCCAGCAGTTCCCTAGACCGTAACTATGGCTACACCTTC. Protein product: CASSSLDRNYGYTF.

V and J are TRBV15 and TRBJ1-1; the D gene is possibly TRBD1 (5 bases). Germline V gene sequence: CDR1 LNHNV, CDR2 YYDKDF (reference sequence). Trimming removed 3 bases at V and 2 bases at J, with 7 bases between. There are 13 residues in the CDR3. The CDR3 DNA reads as TGTGCCACCAGCAGTCAGGGAAACACTGAAGCTTTCTTT. This sequence encodes CATSSQGNTEAFF.

V gene TRBV27 combines with J gene TRBJ2-7; tentatively, D is TRBD1 (5 bases). The CDR3 totals 15 residues. Trimming removed 2 bases at V and 4 bases at J, with 15 bases between. Germline loops: CDR1 MNHEY, CDR2 SMNVEV (reference sequence). The CDR3 sequence: CASSLDRKRGYEQYF. CDR3 coding DNA: TGTGCCAGCAGTTTAGATAGAAAAAGGGGATACGAGCAGTACTTC.

V gene TRBV18 combines with J gene TRBJ1-3; D is ambiguous. V lost 3 bases to trimming and J lost 4 bases, with 13 bases between them. Germline V gene lookup returns CDR1 KGHSH and CDR2 LQKENI. The CDR3 length is 15 residues. CDR3 region: CASSPIEADGNTIYF. CDR3 nucleotides: TGTGCCAGCTCACCTATAGAAGCGGACGGAAACACCATATATTTT.

The chain recombines TRBV5-1 with TRBJ2-1; 9 positions match TRBD2. Germline trimming cut 1 base from V and 3 bases from J; bases unmatched to any gene: 5. CDR1 SGHRS and CDR2 YFSETQ come from the germline V gene. The CDR3 extends over 16 amino acids. The CDR3 DNA reads TGCGCCAGCAGCTTGTTGGCTAGCGGGATCTACAATGAGCAGTTCTTC. Translating it yields CASSLLASGIYNEQFF.

The chain is built from TRBV30 and TRBJ1-5; the D is unclear. Germline loops: CDR1 GTSNPN, CDR2 SVGIG (reference sequence). V was clipped by 3 bases and J by 7 bases, with 10 bases between them. The CDR3 sequence is 12 residues long. The CDR3 sequence: CAWRIPGQPQHF. CDR3 DNA sequence: TGTGCCTGGAGAATTCCCGGGCAGCCCCAGCATTTT.

This clone came up once. The chain's CDR3 is CASGRTSGSYEQYF. The CDR3 nucleotides read TGTGCCAGCGGTAGGACTAGCGGGAGTTACGAGCAGTACTTC. The V gene is TRBV9, the J gene TRBJ2-7; 13 positions match TRBD2. V lost 7 bases, J lost 4 bases, and 5 bases stayed unmatched. The germline gives CDR1 SGDLS, CDR2 YYNGEE. The CDR3 length is 14 residues.

This chain uses TRBV5-5 with TRBJ2-7; 10 positions match TRBD1. The germline CDR1 and CDR2 sequences are SGHKS and YYEKEE (reference sequence). This CDR3 is 14 amino acids long. Trimming at V came to 3 bases and at J to 6 bases, leaving 6 bases not matched to a gene. The CDR3 region is CASSWGQGIVEQYF. The CDR3, as DNA: TGTGCCAGCAGCTGGGGACAGGGGATCGTCGAGCAGTACTTC.

This clone was observed once. The CDR3 reads CASSPNTGGNTIYF. The CDR3 DNA reads as TGTGCCAGCAGCCCCAACACGGGGGGAAACACCATATATTTT. V is TRBV7-2 and J is TRBJ1-3; D remains ambiguous. CDR1 is SGHTA, CDR2 FQGNSA, per germline. This CDR3 is 14 amino acids long. The V and J ends lost 5 bases and 4 bases respectively, with 12 bases between them.

V is TRBV27 and J is TRBJ2-2, with 12 bases that match TRBD2. Per the germline V gene, CDR1 is MNHEY and CDR2 is SMNVEV (reference sequence). The CDR3 is made up of 17 amino acids. Unmatched junction bases numbered 6, after V lost 3 bases and J lost 4 bases. The CDR3 DNA reads TGTGCCAGCAGTTTGGGGCTAGCGGGAGGGCCCACCGGGGAGCTGTTTTTT. It specifies CASSLGLAGGPTGELFF.

J is TRBJ2-5 and V is TRBV7-2; D not resolved. Germline V gene sequence: CDR1 SGHTA, CDR2 FQGNSA. The CDR3 covers 14 residues. V was cut by 3 bases and J by 5 bases, with 13 bases left in between. CDR3: CASSFNGEWETQYF. As DNA, the CDR3 is TGTGCCAGCAGCTTCAATGGAGAATGGGAGACCCAGTACTTC.

This chain joins TRBV19 and TRBJ1-1, with TRBD1 as a possible D gene (5 bases). CDR1 and CDR2 (germline): LNHDA, SQIVND (reference sequence). CDR3 length: 14 amino acids. Trimming cost V 3 bases and J 5 bases, with 13 bases left between them. CDR3 sequence reads: CASSIGRVGTEAFF. For the CDR3, the DNA is TGTGCCAGTAGTATCGGCAGGGTAGGAACTGAAGCTTTCTTT.

This clone has a handful of counts. The sample holds other DNA sequences that translate to the same CDR3. The chain carries TRBV13 and TRBJ2-7, with unresolved D. Germline V CDR1 and CDR2: PRHDT, FYEKMQ (reference sequence). V gave up 0 bases and J gave up 1 base, with 4 bases separating them. CDR3 length: 13 residues. The CDR3 nucleotides are TGTGCCAGCAGCTTAGGTCAGTCCTACGAGCAGTACTTC. It codes for CASSLGQSYEQYF.